Following are 14 T cell receptor beta chains from one sample sequenced in a study of cytomegalovirus exposure and HLA in healthy donors. Amplification used 60 Vbeta primers and 13 Jbeta primers. Measured with immunoSEQ multiplex PCR; TCRdb has only the in-frame clones, and not every one. The sample records more than 150,000 clones, 65% to 80% being singletons. Sequencing input: PBMCs. The receptor set was obtained from a woman aged 45-60 years in good health and CMV-seropositive.

On this clone itself: One end of the junction is discordant with germline, which a read error may explain. The rearrangement joins TRBV11-1 to TRBJ2-2; 7 bases align to TRBD1. The CDR3 runs to 15 residues. Germline V gives CDR1 SGHAT, CDR2 FQDESV (reference sequence). CDR3 sequence: CASTLEGAIPGELFF. The CDR3 coding sequence is TGTGCCAGCACCTTAGAGGGGGCAATCCCCGGGGAGCTGTTTTTT.

This chain links TRBV27 with TRBJ2-3; a possible D gene is TRBD2 (6 bases). The ends were cut back, 5 bases at V and 1 base at J, with 13 bases in the middle. The germline V gene encodes CDR1 MNHEY and CDR2 SMNVEV (reference sequence). The CDR3 sequence is 15 residues long. The CDR3 loop is CASSRGFMGTDTQYF. In DNA, the CDR3 is TGTGCCAGCAGTCGGGGGTTTATGGGCACAGATACGCAGTATTTT.

The chain is built from TRBV4-1 and TRBJ1-5, with 9 nucleotides matching TRBD1. V was clipped by 1 base and J by 5 bases; unmatched bases: 18. CDR3 length: 20 residues. CDR1 and CDR2 (germline): MGHRA, YSYEKL. CDR3 nucleotide sequence: TGCGCCAGCAGCCAAGGGCTGAGTGCAGGACAGGGGAGCGGGCATCAGCCCCAGCATTTT. Protein sequence: CASSQGLSAGQGSGHQPQHF.

The chain links TRBV28 to TRBJ1-1; 8 positions match TRBD1. The ends lost 8 bases at V and 4 bases at J; junction bases unmatched: 12. This CDR3 has 15 amino acids. Germline V lookup: CDR1 MDHEN, CDR2 SYDVKM. The CDR3 DNA reads as TGTGCCAGCCCCCCTCCCACCAGGGGGCTCACTGAAGCTTTCTTT. This gives the protein CASPPPTRGLTEAFF.

There are a few counts of this clone. V gene TRBV19 combines with J gene TRBJ2-5; TRBD1 matches 9 bases. Per germline, CDR1 LNHDA and CDR2 SQIVND (reference sequence). V was clipped by 10 bases and J by 11 bases; unmatched bases: 20. The CDR3 covers 15 residues. This chain's CDR3 is CATQLTGGTSREQYF. The CDR3 DNA reads as TGTGCCACCCAACTCACAGGGGGCACGTCGAGGGAGCAGTACTTC.

This chain joins TRBV19 and TRBJ1-4; possible D gene TRBD1, 6 bases. CDR3 size: 14 residues. Trimming left V 6 bases short and J 2 bases short, with 10 bases between. Germline CDR1 LNHDA, CDR2 SQIVND (reference sequence). The CDR3 spells CASSLQGTNEKLFF. CDR3 coding DNA: TGTGCCAGTAGCCTGCAGGGGACTAATGAAAAACTGTTTTTT. Full variable domain (missing parts from reference TRBV19 and TRBJ1-4): DGGITQSPKYLFRKEGQNVTLSCEQNLNHDAMYWYRQDPGQGLRLIYYSQIVNDFQKGDIAEGYSVSREKKESFPLTVTSAQKNPTAFYLCASSLQGTNEKLFFGSGTQLSVL.

The chain uses TRBV7-2 and TRBJ2-3; D gene unclear. The CDR3 totals 13 residues. The V and J ends lost 4 bases and 0 bases respectively, with 5 bases between them. Germline loops: CDR1 SGHTA, CDR2 FQGNSA. CDR3 nucleotide sequence: TGTGCCAGCAGCTACTATAGCACAGATACGCAGTATTTT. It specifies CASSYYSTDTQYF.

The J gene is TRBJ1-1, the V gene TRBV11-2; D is ambiguous. The germline V gene encodes CDR1 SGHAT and CDR2 FQNNGV. V lost 1 base and J lost 5, with 11 bases in between. The CDR3 has 14 residues. CDR3 amino acids: CASSLVLRSTEAFF. The CDR3 DNA sequence: TGTGCCAGCAGCTTAGTTCTCCGGAGTACTGAAGCTTTCTTT.

The gene calls are TRBV28 and TRBJ1-2; a possible D gene is TRBD1 (5 bases). In germline, CDR1 is MDHEN, CDR2 SYDVKM. The CDR3 runs to 14 residues. The V and J ends lost 8 bases and 4 bases respectively, with 17 bases between them. Here the CDR3 DNA reads TGTGCCAGCTGCCCGACAGCGGGCCGCTATGGCTACACCTTC. It codes for CASCPTAGRYGYTF.

This clone was seen a handful of times. The chain couples TRBV7-8 to TRBJ2-1; 11 bases are shared with TRBD2. Germline trimming cut 3 bases from V and 8 bases from J; bases unmatched to any gene: 9. The CDR3 is made up of 16 amino acids. The germline V gene has CDR1 SGHVS and CDR2 FQNEAQ. CDR3 sequence reads: CASSLDQPGLADEQFF. CDR3 DNA sequence: TGTGCCAGCAGCTTGGACCAACCGGGACTAGCGGATGAGCAGTTCTTC.

The V gene is TRBV7-2, the J gene TRBJ1-4, with D unclear. The CDR3 loop spans 14 amino acids. V was shortened by 3 bases and J by 7 bases, with 12 bases between the two germline ends. Germline-derived CDR1 and CDR2 are SGHTA and FQGNSA. CDR3 loop: CASSLRQSGEKLFF. The DNA for the CDR3 is TGTGCCAGCAGCTTGCGACAAAGCGGTGAAAAACTGTTTTTT.

The chain carries TRBV5-1 and TRBJ1-1; TRBD1 matches 8 bases. The CDR3 has 17 residues. Germline V gene sequence: CDR1 SGHRS, CDR2 YFSETQ. The V and J ends lost 0 bases and 0 bases, in that order; junction bases with no gene match: 7. CDR3 protein: CASSLAVTGVMNTEAFF. The CDR3 DNA sequence: TGCGCCAGCAGCTTGGCCGTGACAGGGGTCATGAACACTGAAGCTTTCTTT.

The J gene is TRBJ2-5, the V gene TRBV6-5; D is possibly TRBD2 (6 bases). This CDR3 contains 16 residues. Germline-derived CDR1 and CDR2 are MNHEY and SVGAGI. Trimming stripped 4 bases from V and 2 bases from J, with 17 bases between. The CDR3 bases are TGTGCCAGCAGTTCCCTTCAAGCGGGCTCGCAAGAGACCCAGTACTTC. Translated, it gives CASSSLQAGSQETQYF.

The gene calls are TRBV2 and TRBJ1-2; no firm D call. Germline loops: CDR1 SNHLY, CDR2 FYNNEI. The V and J ends lost 4 bases and 0 bases respectively, with 6 bases between them. The CDR3 sequence is 13 residues long. CDR3 region: CASSGPANYGYTF. The CDR3 DNA is TGTGCCAGCAGTGGGCCAGCTAACTATGGCTACACCTTC.